The 8 T cell receptor beta chains below were found in one sample sequenced in a study of Ad26.COV2.S vaccination and SARS-CoV-2 variants. Treatment given: roughly 20 received Ad26.COV2.S at low or high dose, single or two shots; 5 received placebo; per-sample allocation not given. On day 63 after the first injection, vaccine and placebo recipients gave samples. Profiled with immunoSEQ multiplex PCR; TCRdb holds only in-frame clones, not every one. The data contain around 400,000 clones, 83% of them singletons. The input for sequencing was peripheral blood, taken in a trial of Ad26.COV2.S vaccine versus placebo. These receptors were obtained from a person between 18 and 65 years old who received the Ad26.COV2.S COVID-19 vaccine or a placebo.

This clone was picked up a small number of times. Here the CDR3 reads CASSWTGANYGYTF. CDR3 nucleotide sequence: TGTGCCAGCAGTTGGACAGGAGCTAACTATGGCTACACCTTC. V gene TRBV2 combines with J gene TRBJ1-2, with 7 positions matching TRBD1. V dropped 5 bases and J dropped 0; count of bases not matched to a gene: 3. Germline CDR1 and CDR2: SNHLY and FYNNEI. This CDR3 region has 14 residues.

As regards this clone: The junction and the germline gene differ at one end; a read error may be behind it. J is TRBJ2-7 and V is TRBV19; either TRBD1 or TRBD2 may supply D (5 bases each). The germline gives CDR1 LNHDA, CDR2 SQIVND (reference sequence). The CDR3 has 15 residues. The CDR3 nucleotides read TGTGCCAGTAGCCTTGGAGCAGGGACCTCCCACGAGCAGTACTTC. This encodes CASSLGAGTSHEQYF.

The genes are TRBV5-4 and TRBJ2-7; D may correspond to TRBD1 or TRBD2 (5 bases each). The germline gives CDR1 SGHNT, CDR2 YYREEE (reference sequence). This CDR3 comprises 15 residues. The ends were cut back, 5 bases at V and 9 bases at J, with 24 bases in the middle. The CDR3 loop reads CASRPAWGTTERQYF. DNA of the CDR3: TGTGCCAGCAGACCAGCCTGGGGGACCACGGAACGGCAGTACTTC.

For the CDR3, the DNA is TGTGCCAGCAGCTTAGGTCCGGGAAGCTACACCTTC. Its protein is CASSLGPGSYTF. The V gene is TRBV11-3, the J gene TRBJ1-2; the D is unclear. From germline, CDR1 is SGHNT and CDR2 YENEEA. The CDR3 is 12 amino acids. Trimming removed 1 base from V and 9 bases from J, with 9 bases in between.

The chain links TRBV7-6 to TRBJ1-2; D possibly corresponds to TRBD1 (6 bases). V lost 1 base and J lost 5, with 20 bases in between. Germline V gene data show CDR1 as SGHVS and CDR2 as FNYEAQ. The CDR3 is made up of 17 amino acids. In nucleotides, the CDR3 is TGTGCCAGCAGCTTAGGAGAGTCTAAGGGGGTCCTATATGGCTACACCTTC. Translating gives CASSLGESKGVLYGYTF.

The J gene is TRBJ2-5, the V gene TRBV3-1 (or the pseudogene TRBV3-2); no clear D. V lost 5 bases and J lost 7, with 8 bases in between. Germline assignment: CDR1 LGHDT and CDR2 YNNKEL (reference sequence). This CDR3 spans 11 amino acids. This CDR3 reads CASSEWGTQYF. For the CDR3, the DNA is TGTGCCAGCAGCGAGTGGGGGACCCAGTACTTC.

This sequence joins TRBV4-2 and TRBJ2-3, with 9 bases aligning to TRBD1. V dropped 5 bases and J dropped 4; count of bases not matched to a gene: 7. The CDR3 has 15 amino acids. CDR1 is LGHNA, CDR2 YNFKEQ, per germline. The CDR3 spells CASSSTGGEADTQYF. The CDR3, as DNA: TGTGCCAGCAGCTCAACAGGGGGCGAAGCAGATACGCAGTATTTT.

This clone appeared a few times. V gene TRBV7-9 combines with J gene TRBJ2-2; D is perhaps TRBD1 (6 bases). The V gene's germline CDR1 is SEHNR and CDR2 FQNEAQ (reference sequence). The CDR3 has 15 amino acids. V lost 4 bases and J 0 bases, leaving 9 bases between the germline ends. The CDR3 bases are TGTGCCAGCAGCTCCCGGACAGCGAACACCGGGGAGCTGTTTTTT. Protein: CASSSRTANTGELFF.